This T cell receptor (beta chain) is drawn from a study of OX40 agonist ivuxolimab in advanced cancers. With respect to this clone: In the same sample, other DNA sequences code for this CDR3.

Generated by immunoSEQ multiplex PCR, the TCRdb table keeps only in-frame clones and is missing some. This table has approximately 70,000 clones, roughly 88% appearing once. The sequence was collected from an adult with an advanced solid tumor such as melanoma, head and neck, liver or kidney cancer. Sequencing was performed on CD4+ or CD8+ T cells sorted from blood, taken in a trial of the OX40 agonist ivuxolimab.

For the CDR3, the DNA is TGTGCCAGCAGGGGACAGGGGGCTCGCACTGAAGCTTTCTTT. It codes for CASRGQGARTEAFF. The J gene is TRBJ1-1, the V gene TRBV28; 12 bases are a match to TRBD1. The CDR3 has 14 amino acids. Looked up from germline, CDR1 is MDHEN and CDR2 is SYDVKM. V shed 6 bases and J 4 bases; nucleotides not matched to a gene: 3.